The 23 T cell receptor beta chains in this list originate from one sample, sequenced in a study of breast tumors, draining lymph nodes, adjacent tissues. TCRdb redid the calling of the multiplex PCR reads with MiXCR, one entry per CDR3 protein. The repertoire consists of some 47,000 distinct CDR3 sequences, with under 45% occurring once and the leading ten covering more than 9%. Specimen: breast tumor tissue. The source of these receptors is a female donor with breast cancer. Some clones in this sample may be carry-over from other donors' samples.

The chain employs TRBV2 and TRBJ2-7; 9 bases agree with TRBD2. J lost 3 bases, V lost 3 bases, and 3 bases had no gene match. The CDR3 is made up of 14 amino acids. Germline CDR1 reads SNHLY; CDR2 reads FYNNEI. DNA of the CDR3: TGTGCCAGCAGTGATGGTAGCGGGAGCTACGAGCAGTACTTC. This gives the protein CASSDGSGSYEQYF.

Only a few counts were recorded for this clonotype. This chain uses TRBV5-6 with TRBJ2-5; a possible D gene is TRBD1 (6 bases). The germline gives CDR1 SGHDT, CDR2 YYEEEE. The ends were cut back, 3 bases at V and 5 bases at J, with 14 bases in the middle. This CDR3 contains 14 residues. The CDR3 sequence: CASSSRAGVETQYF. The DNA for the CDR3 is TGTGCCAGCAGCTCCCGGGCAGGGGTGGAGACCCAGTACTTC.

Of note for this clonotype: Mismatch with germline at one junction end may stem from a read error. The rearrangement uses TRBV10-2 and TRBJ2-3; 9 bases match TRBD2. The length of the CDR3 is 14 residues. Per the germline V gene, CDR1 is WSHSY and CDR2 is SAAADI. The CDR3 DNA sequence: TGTGCCAGCGTTATAGCGGGAGTAAGGAATGAGCAGTATTTT. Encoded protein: CASVIAGVRNEQYF.

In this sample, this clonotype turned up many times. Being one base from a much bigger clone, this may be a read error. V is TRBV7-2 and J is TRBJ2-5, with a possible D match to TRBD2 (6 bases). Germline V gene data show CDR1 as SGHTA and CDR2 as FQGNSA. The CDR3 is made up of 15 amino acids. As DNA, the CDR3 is TGTGCCAGCAGCAAGGGAGGACAAAGGCGAGAGACCCAGCACTTC. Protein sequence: CASSKGGQRRETQHF.

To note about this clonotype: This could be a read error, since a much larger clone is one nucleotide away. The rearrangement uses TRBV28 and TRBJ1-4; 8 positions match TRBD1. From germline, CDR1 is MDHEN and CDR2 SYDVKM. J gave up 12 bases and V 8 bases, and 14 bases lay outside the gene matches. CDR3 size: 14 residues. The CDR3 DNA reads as TGTGCCAGCGGGGAGACAGGGGCGTGGGAAGAACTGTTTTTT. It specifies CASGETGAWEELFF.

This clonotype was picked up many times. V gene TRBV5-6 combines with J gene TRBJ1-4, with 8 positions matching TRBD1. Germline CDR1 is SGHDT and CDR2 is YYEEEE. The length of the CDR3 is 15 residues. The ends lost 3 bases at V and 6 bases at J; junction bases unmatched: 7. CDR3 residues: CASSWDRKLDEKLFF. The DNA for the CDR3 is TGTGCCAGCAGCTGGGACAGGAAATTAGATGAAAAACTGTTTTTT. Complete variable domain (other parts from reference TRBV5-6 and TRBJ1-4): DAGVTQSPTHLIKTRGQQVTLRCSPKSGHDTVSWYQQALGQGPQFIFQYYEEEERQRGNFPDRFSGHQFPNYSSELNVNALLLGDSALYLCASSWDRKLDEKLFFGSGTQLSVL.

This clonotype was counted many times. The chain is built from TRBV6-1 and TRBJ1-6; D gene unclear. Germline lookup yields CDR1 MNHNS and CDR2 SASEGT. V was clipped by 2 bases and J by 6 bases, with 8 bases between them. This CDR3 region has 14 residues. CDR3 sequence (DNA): TGTGCCAGCAGTGAAATTACCAGTAATTCACCCCTCCACTTT. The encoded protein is CASSEITSNSPLHF.

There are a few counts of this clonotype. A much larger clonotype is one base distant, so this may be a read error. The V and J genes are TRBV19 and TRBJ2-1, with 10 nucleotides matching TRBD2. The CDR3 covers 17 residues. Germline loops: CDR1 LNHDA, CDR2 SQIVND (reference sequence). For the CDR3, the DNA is TGTGCCAGTAGTGGGCGGTACAGCGGGAGGGCCGGGGATGAGCAGTCCTTC. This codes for CASSGRYSGRAGDEQSF.

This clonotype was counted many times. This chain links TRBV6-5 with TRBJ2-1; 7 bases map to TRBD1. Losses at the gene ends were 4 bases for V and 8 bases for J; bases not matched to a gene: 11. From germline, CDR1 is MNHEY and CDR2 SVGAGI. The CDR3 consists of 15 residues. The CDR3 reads CASSSRTGGTDEQFF. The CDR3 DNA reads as TGTGCCAGCAGTTCTCGGACAGGTGGGACAGATGAGCAGTTCTTC.

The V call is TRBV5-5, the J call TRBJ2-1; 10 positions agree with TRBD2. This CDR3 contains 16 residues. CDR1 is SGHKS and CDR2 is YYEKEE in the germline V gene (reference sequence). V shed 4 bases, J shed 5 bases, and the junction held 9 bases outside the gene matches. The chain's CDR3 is CASSPRLAGINNEQFF. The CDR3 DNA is TGTGCCAGCAGCCCCAGACTAGCGGGTATCAACAATGAGCAGTTCTTC.

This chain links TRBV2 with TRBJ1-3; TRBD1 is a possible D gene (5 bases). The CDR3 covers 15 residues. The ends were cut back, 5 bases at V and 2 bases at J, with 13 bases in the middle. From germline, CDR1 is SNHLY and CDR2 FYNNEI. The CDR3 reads CASSHEDTTGNTIYF. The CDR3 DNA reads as TGTGCCAGCAGTCATGAGGACACCACTGGAAACACCATATATTTT. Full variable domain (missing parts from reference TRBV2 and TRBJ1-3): EPEVTQTPSHQVTQMGQEVILRCVPISNHLYFYWYRQILGQKVEFLVSFYNNEISEKSEIFDDQFSVERPDGSNFTLKIRSTKLEDSAMYFCASSHEDTTGNTIYFGEGSWLTVV.

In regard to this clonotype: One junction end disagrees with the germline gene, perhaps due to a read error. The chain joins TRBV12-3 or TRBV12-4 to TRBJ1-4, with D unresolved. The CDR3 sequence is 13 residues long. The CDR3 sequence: CGSSWQENEKLFF. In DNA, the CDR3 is TGTGGCAGCAGTTGGCAGGAGAACGAAAAACTGTTTTTT.

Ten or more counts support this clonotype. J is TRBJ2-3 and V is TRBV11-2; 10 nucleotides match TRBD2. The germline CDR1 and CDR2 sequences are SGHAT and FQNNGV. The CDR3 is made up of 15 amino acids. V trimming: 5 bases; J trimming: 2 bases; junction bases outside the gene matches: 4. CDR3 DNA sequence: TGTGCCAGCAGCCGTACTAGCGGGGTCACAGATACGCAGTATTTT. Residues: CASSRTSGVTDTQYF.

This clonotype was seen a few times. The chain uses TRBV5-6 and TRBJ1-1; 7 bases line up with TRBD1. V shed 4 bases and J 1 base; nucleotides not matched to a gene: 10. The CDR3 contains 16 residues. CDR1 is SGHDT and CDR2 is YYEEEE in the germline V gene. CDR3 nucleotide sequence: TGTGCCAGCAGCCTATGGACAGGAGCTACGAACACTGAAGCTTTCTTT. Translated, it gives CASSLWTGATNTEAFF. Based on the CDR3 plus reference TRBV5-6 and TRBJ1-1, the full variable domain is DAGVTQSPTHLIKTRGQQVTLRCSPKSGHDTVSWYQQALGQGPQFIFQYYEEEERQRGNFPDRFSGHQFPNYSSELNVNALLLGDSALYLCASSLWTGATNTEAFFGQGTRLTVV.

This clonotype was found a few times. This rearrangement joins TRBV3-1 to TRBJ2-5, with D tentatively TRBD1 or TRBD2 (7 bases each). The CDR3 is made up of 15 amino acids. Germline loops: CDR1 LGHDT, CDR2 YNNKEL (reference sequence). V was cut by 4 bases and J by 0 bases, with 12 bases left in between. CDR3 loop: CASSLQGGYQETQYF. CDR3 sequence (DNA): TGTGCCAGCAGCCTTCAGGGGGGGTACCAAGAGACCCAGTACTTC.

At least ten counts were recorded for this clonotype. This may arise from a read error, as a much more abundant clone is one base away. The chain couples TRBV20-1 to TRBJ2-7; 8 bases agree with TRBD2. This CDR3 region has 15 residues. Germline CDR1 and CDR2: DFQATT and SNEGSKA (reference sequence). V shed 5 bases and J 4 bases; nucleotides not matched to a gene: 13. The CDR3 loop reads CSAASGAGVAYEQYF. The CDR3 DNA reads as TGCAGTGCTGCTTCGGGAGCGGGAGTAGCGTACGAGCAGTACTTC.

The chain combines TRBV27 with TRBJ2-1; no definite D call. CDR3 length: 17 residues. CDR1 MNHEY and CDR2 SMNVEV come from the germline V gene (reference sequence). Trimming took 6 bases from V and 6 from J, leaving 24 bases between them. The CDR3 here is CASRISPGGSPINEQFF. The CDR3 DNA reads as TGTGCCAGCAGAATTAGCCCCGGTGGATCCCCGATCAATGAGCAGTTCTTC.

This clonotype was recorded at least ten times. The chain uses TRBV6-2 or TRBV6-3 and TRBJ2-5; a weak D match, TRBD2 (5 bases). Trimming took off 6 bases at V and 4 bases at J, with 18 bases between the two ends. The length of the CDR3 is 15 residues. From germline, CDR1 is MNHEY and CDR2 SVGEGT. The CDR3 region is CASSDTGGSGETQYF. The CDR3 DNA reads TGTGCCAGCAGCGACACTGGTGGGAGCGGAGAGACCCAGTACTTC.

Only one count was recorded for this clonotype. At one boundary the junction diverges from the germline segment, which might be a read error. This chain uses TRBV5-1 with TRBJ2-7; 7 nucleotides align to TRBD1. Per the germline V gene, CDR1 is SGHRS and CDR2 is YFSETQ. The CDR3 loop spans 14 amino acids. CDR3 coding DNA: TGCGCCAGCAGCTTTGACAGGGCCCCCTACGCGCAGTACTTC. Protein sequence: CASSFDRAPYAQYF.

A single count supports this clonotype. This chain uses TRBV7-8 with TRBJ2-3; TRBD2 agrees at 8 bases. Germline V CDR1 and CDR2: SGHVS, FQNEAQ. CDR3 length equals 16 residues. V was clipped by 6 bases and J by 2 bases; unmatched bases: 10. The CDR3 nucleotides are TGTGCCAGCAGACTGAGCGGGAGTGGCTCCACAGATACGCAGTATTTT. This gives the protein CASRLSGSGSTDTQYF.

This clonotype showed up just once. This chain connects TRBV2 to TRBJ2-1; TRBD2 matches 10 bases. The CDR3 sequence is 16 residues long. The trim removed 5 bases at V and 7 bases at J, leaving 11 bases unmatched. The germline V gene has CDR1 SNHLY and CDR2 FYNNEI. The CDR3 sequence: CASSQVTSGVRNEQFF. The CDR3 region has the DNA TGTGCCAGCAGTCAAGTTACTAGCGGGGTCCGGAATGAGCAGTTCTTC.

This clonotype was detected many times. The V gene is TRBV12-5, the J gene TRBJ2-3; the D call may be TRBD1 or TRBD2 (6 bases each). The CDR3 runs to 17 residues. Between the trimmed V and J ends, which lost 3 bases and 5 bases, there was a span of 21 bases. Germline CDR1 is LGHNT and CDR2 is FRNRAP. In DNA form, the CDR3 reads TGTGCTAGTGGTTTCCCCCCCACGGAGGGGGAGGAAGATACGCAGTATTTT. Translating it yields CASGFPPTEGEEDTQYF. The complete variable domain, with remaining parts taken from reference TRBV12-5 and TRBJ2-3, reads DARVTQTPRHKVTEMGQEVTMRCQPILGHNTVFWYRQTMMQGLELLAYFRNRAPLDDSGMPKDRFSAEMPDATLATLKIQPSEPRDSAVYFCASGFPPTEGEEDTQYFGPGTRLTVL.

The CDR3 coding sequence is TGTGCCAGCAGCGGACCGAGAGAGACCCGCTACTTC. Protein product: CASSGPRETRYF. J is TRBJ2-5 and V is TRBV5-6; no reliable D call. Germline CDR1 SGHDT, CDR2 YYEEEE. Trimming removed 4 bases from V and 14 bases from J, with 18 bases in between. This CDR3 is 12 amino acids long.